A single sample gave rise to the 10 T cell receptor beta chains below, sequenced in a study of blood T cells in healthy people across ages (dated by TCRdb to about 2015). Preparation of the library involved 5' RACE. The data were produced on an Illumina HiSeq 2500. A second PCR of roughly 7 to 12 cycles was run with a J-beta primer mix and a sample-barcoded 5' primer. In TCRdb, the public reads were trimmed at Q25 with fastp and aligned with MiXCR, with productive beta chains retained. All rows with the same CDR3 protein become a single entry with the most common DNA and genes. The sample has some 860,000 distinct CDR3 sequences on record, roughly 50% of them singletons. The biggest ten clones account for roughly 25% of the sample. The material sequenced was blood. The receptors come from a man aged 35-49 years in good health.

The genes are TRBV7-9 and TRBJ2-7, with D hard to call. CDR1 and CDR2 (germline): SEHNR, FQNEAQ (reference sequence). CDR3 length: 15 residues. Trimming took 6 bases from V and 2 from J, leaving 17 bases between them. CDR3 sequence reads: CASSPAGPVTYEQYF. In DNA, the CDR3 is TGTGCCAGCAGTCCCGCCGGGCCGGTGACCTACGAGCAGTACTTC.

In regard to this clonotype: One junction end does not reproduce the germline sequence, and a read error may be involved. The chain carries TRBV2 and TRBJ2-3, with TRBD2 matching 13 bases. This CDR3 has 16 residues. CDR1 is SNHLY, CDR2 FYNNEI, per germline. The CDR3 protein is CASSATSGGSTDTQYF. CDR3 sequence (DNA): TGTGCTAGCAGTGCGACTAGCGGGGGGTCCACAGATACGCAGTATTTT.

The chain combines TRBV24-1 with TRBJ2-1; 12 bases are shared with TRBD2. The V segment lost 4 bases and the J segment 6 bases; nucleotides outside the gene matches: 6. The CDR3 runs 16 residues. Germline V CDR1 and CDR2: KGHDR, SFDVKD. CDR3 residues: CATSDYQGLAGNEQFF. The CDR3 DNA is TGTGCCACCAGTGACTATCAGGGACTAGCGGGCAATGAGCAGTTCTTC.

The CDR3 sequence: CSATEETQFF. For the CDR3, the DNA is TGCAGTGCTACCGAAGAGACCCAGTTCTTC. V usage is TRBV20-1 and J usage is TRBJ2-1; D gene ambiguous. The CDR3 runs 10 residues. From germline, CDR1 is DFQATT and CDR2 SNEGSKA (reference sequence). V lost 4 bases and J 13 bases, leaving 11 bases between the germline ends.

This sequence joins TRBV3-1 and TRBJ2-5, with 8 nucleotides matching TRBD2. Near its end, the DNA agrees better with TRBJ2-7, so the J call may be wrong. Germline loops: CDR1 LGHDT, CDR2 YNNKEL (reference sequence). CDR3 size: 19 residues. This CDR3 is CASSQEHDLGGRQDYEQYF. CDR3 in DNA: TGTGCCAGCAGCCAAGAACACGATCTTGGCGGGAGGCAGGACTACGAGCAGTACTTC.

As regards this clonotype: One junction end does not reproduce the germline sequence, and a read error may be involved. The DNA for the CDR3 is TGTGCCAGCAGACAAGGGTTGACAGATCTTTTTGGCTACACCTTC. Protein sequence: CASRQGLTDLFGYTF. V usage is TRBV4-2 and J usage is TRBJ1-2; tentatively, D is TRBD1 (5 bases). This CDR3 is built from 15 residues. Germline CDR1 LGHNA, CDR2 YNFKEQ.

This chain links TRBV7-9 with TRBJ2-5; 14 nucleotides agree with TRBD2. The J call may be in error: the DNA end matches TRBJ2-7 better. Germline V gene lookup returns CDR1 SEHNR and CDR2 FQNEAQ (reference sequence). The CDR3 has 19 amino acids. The DNA of the CDR3 is TGTGCCAGCAGCTCGGGGCAGGGGGGACTAGCGGGAGTCATAGGCGAGCAGTACTTC. Encoded protein: CASSSGQGGLAGVIGEQYF.

J is TRBJ2-5 and V is TRBV3-1, with D maybe TRBD1 (6 bases). V dropped 4 bases and J dropped 11 bases, with 23 bases sitting between them. CDR3 length: 15 amino acids. In germline, CDR1 is LGHDT, CDR2 YNNKEL (reference sequence). The CDR3 protein is CASSPGRGQLYGQYF. The CDR3 DNA reads TGTGCCAGCAGCCCGGGCAGGGGCCAACTCTACGGGCAGTACTTC.

This chain connects TRBV27 to TRBJ2-1; D call uncertain. The CDR3 is 12 amino acids. Deletions cut 6 bases from V and 4 bases from J, with 7 bases between. The germline V gene has CDR1 MNHEY and CDR2 SMNVEV (reference sequence). The CDR3 sequence: CASSRMYNEQFF. The CDR3 DNA sequence: TGTGCCAGCAGCCGGATGTACAATGAGCAGTTCTTC.

The chain couples TRBV24-1 to TRBJ2-7, with D perhaps matching TRBD1 (7 bases). Trimming left V 5 bases short and J 5 bases short, with 15 bases between. The CDR3 consists of 14 residues. Germline V gene data show CDR1 as KGHDR and CDR2 as SFDVKD. The CDR3 DNA sequence: TGTGCCACCAGTGCCCACGGAGGGGGCGACGAGCAGTACTTC. Its translation: CATSAHGGGDEQYF.